The T cell receptor (beta chain) under discussion was sequenced for a study of control samples from healthy donors and cancer patients (dated by TCRdb to about 2020). The library was built by means of the immunoSEQ multiplex PCR assay. TCRdb provides this immuneACCESS table in a form limited to in-frame rearrangements. Some clones are lacking; in checked studies, under half of them reflect an unresolved V gene, and why the rest are absent is not known. Within this sample are nearly 200,000 clones, with 90% to 95% of them counted one time only. Jointly, the top ten make up 1.8% of the sample. Points on this clone: It lacks a known antigen. Base qualities are not at hand, and no much larger clone is one base apart.

The source is a man younger than 45 in good health. The sequenced sample was blood.

The CDR3 sequence is CASSAELAVGEQFF. The bases read TGTGCCAGCAGCGCTGAACTAGCGGTGGGTGAGCAGTTCTTC. Recombination linked TRBV9 to TRBJ2-1; 8 of the junction bases match TRBD2. Germline trimming amounts to 3 bases on V and 9 bases on J, with 8 as the count of junction bases outside the gene matches. The CDR1 and CDR2 encoded by the germline V gene are SGDLS and YYNGEE. From its cysteine to its phenylalanine, the CDR3 spans 14 amino acids. The only DNA kept is the CDR3, 42 bases in frame from the first base.